The T cell receptor beta chain described here comes from a study of beta chain features in type 1 diabetes. Investigators reverse transcribed all isolated RNA, so they sequenced expressed TCRB transcripts. Some clones are missing from TCRdb's copy, which holds only in-frame ones; the method was immunoSEQ multiplex PCR. The sample has some 220,000 clones; 11% are singletons. Averaging approximately 0.11 L, one heparinised blood draw came from each individual donor. The ends were cut back, 0 bases at V and 1 base at J, with 6 bases in the middle. The germline gives CDR1 SGHRS, CDR2 YFSETQ. The CDR3 is 14 amino acids. At least ten counts were recorded for this clone. Its antigen is still unknown. In the same sample, other DNA sequences code for this CDR3. General study findings and limits: Any role of HLA type in TCRB rearrangement remained unresolved here. In type 1 diabetes patients, VDJ junctions had fewer insertions; deletions at these junctions were more frequent. Shorter templates might be favored by PCR, and equally so in patients and in controls.

The chain links TRBV5-1 to TRBJ2-3, with no clear D. The sequencing input was central memory CD4+ T cells from blood. This clonotype was sampled from a man aged 18 to 35 in good health. The CDR3, as DNA: TGCGCCAGCAGCTTGGAGGACGGCACAGATACGCAGTATTTT. It yields the protein CASSLEDGTDTQYF. The full variable domain, rest sourced from reference TRBV5-1 and TRBJ2-3, is KAGVTQTPRYLIKTRGQQVTLSCSPISGHRSVSWYQQTPGQGLQFLFEYFSETQRNKGNFPGRFSGRQFSNSRSEMNVSTLELGDSALYLCASSLEDGTDTQYFGPGTRLTVL.